These T cell receptor beta chains were read from a single sample in a study of T cells in Graves' hyperthyroidism and ophthalmopathy. TCRdb recomputed calls from the multiplex PCR reads with MiXCR, one row per CDR3 protein. The table has 300,000 to 500,000 distinct CDR3 sequences, about 15% seen once. The specimen was blood. Every receptor here comes from a woman in her 30s with Graves' hyperthyroidism. CDR3s include the opening cysteine and the closing phenylalanine or tryptophan. The D gene is left open where the match is weak.

CDR3 protein	V gene	D gene
CASSPGVSSGTYEQYF	TRBV18	TRBD2
CASSPGTGAEQYF	TRBV12-3/TRBV12-4	TRBD1
CASSAPGTSKETQYF	TRBV7-9	TRBD2
CASSSGLVTYEQYF	TRBV27	TRBD2
CASSVGSLRVTYEQYF	TRBV7-9	NA
CATRPEGLSTEAFF	TRBV6-1	NA
CSVEGDYKQETQYF	TRBV29-1	TRBD2
CASSLASSRTDTQYF	TRBV12-3/TRBV12-4	NA
CAWRLGVADTEAFF	TRBV30	NA
CASSPGLQTYEQYF	TRBV18	NA
CASTQGGSSFAGANVLTF	TRBV28	NA
CAITRQGGNTEAFF	TRBV10-3	TRBD1
CASTPRVPAEAFF	TRBV28	NA
CASSFTGDISGNTIYF	TRBV28	TRBD1
CATSDGPSGHYNEQFF	TRBV24-1	TRBD2
CASSLGRYQETQYF	TRBV12-3/TRBV12-4	NA
CASSLKTSVSYEQYF	TRBV18	TRBD2
CASSYSIWPGGKASTDTQYF	TRBV6-2/TRBV6-3	TRBD1
CASSSAGASGYGYTF	TRBV18	NA
CASSGGQGLSSYEQYF	TRBV5-1	TRBD1
CASSVGIAGGETQYF	TRBV9	TRBD2
CASSLGQQGEKLFF	TRBV5-1	NA
CASSYPPGGNTEAFF	TRBV6-6	NA
CSASPERQGNQPQHF	TRBV20-1	NA
CSARDGGLGRAETQYF	TRBV20-1	TRBD2
CASSQPGLKTDTQYF	TRBV3-1	NA
CASSLAMYRTSGTHEQYF	TRBV11-1	TRBD2
CASSLWGPGNTIYF	TRBV5-4	NA
CASLDANSNQPQHF	TRBV2	NA
CASRRARETQYF	TRBV6-1	NA
CAGSLGDGIQETQYF	TRBV5-1	NA
CASSLLISRTNPNYGYTF	TRBV28	NA
CASSGGLAGSMSYEQYF	TRBV9	TRBD2
CASSYSYNWTSLAKNIQYF	TRBV6-9	NA
CASSVGRSSYEQYF	TRBV9	NA